The clone carrying this T cell receptor (beta chain) was recorded a few times. As processed by the authors: Estimation of nucleated cell counts relied on the amplification of reference gene primers. Assay used: immunoSEQ multiplex PCR; TCRdb lists only in-frame clones, some missing. From that table come the V and J calls and clone size; the DNA was used to work out D and trimming. The data show 100,000 to 150,000 clones, roughly 80% seen once. Germline trimming cut 6 bases from V and 1 base from J; bases unmatched to any gene: 6. CDR1 and CDR2 from the germline V gene are SGHRS and YFSETQ. This CDR3 is built from 14 residues. This entry comes from a study of blood T cell repertoires in COVID-19.

This clonotype was obtained from a woman in her forties or fifties with acute or convalescent COVID-19. The chain recombines TRBV5-1 with TRBJ1-2; 7 bases align to TRBD1. Source material: peripheral blood. The CDR3 nucleotides are TGCGCCAGCACCGCGGGACAGAATAACTATGGCTACACCTTC. Translation gives CASTAGQNNYGYTF.